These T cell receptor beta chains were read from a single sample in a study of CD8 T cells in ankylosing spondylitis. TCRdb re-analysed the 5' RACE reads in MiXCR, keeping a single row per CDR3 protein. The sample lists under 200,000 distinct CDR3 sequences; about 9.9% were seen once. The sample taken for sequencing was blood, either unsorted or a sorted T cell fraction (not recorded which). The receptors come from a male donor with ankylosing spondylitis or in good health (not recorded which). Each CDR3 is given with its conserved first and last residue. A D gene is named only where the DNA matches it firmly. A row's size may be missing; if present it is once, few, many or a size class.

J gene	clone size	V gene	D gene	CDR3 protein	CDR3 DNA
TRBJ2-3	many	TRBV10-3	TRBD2	CAISESRLAGGTDTQYF	TGTGCCATCAGTGAGTCCCGACTAGCGGGGGGAACAGATACGCAGTATTTT
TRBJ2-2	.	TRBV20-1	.	CSASRGPTNGELFF	TGCAGTGCTAGCAGAGGCCCTACCAACGGGGAGCTGTTTTTT
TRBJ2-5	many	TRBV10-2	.	CASSEGTQETQYF	TGCGCCAGCAGTGAGGGAACCCAAGAGACCCAGTACTTC
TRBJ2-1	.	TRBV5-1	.	CASSSAGGAVSDDQFF	TGCGCCAGCAGCTCGGCGGGTGGAGCAGTCTCGGATGACCAGTTCTTC
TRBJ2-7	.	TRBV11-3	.	CASSYRVIPYGQYF	TGTGCCAGCAGCTACCGCGTCATACCCTACGGGCAGTACTTC
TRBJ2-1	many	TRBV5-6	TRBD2	CASSSFGRRDEQFF	TGTGCCAGCAGCTCATTCGGGAGGAGGGATGAGCAGTTCTTC
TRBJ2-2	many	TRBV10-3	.	CAISESGSRRNTGELFF	TGTGCCATCAGTGAGTCTGGTAGCCGGAGAAACACCGGGGAGCTGTTTTTT
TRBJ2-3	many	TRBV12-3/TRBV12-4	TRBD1	CASSTRDRGKDTQYF	TGTGCCAGCAGCACGAGGGACAGGGGAAAAGATACGCAGTATTTT
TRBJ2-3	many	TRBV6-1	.	CASSATRGDTQYF	TGTGCCAGCAGTGCAACCAGGGGAGATACGCAGTATTTT
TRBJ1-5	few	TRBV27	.	CASSLGVAYSNQPQHF	TGTGCCAGCAGTTTAGGGGTAGCTTATAGCAATCAGCCCCAGCATTTT
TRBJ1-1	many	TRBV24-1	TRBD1	CATSDSGTGDTEAFF	TGTGCCACCAGTGATTCCGGGACAGGGGACACTGAAGCTTTCTTT
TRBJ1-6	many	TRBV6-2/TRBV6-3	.	CASSRADNSPLHF	TGTGCCAGCAGCAGGGCCGATAATTCACCCCTCCACTTT
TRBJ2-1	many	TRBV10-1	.	CASSDRRGLYNEQFF	TGCGCCAGCAGTGACCGGCGGGGGCTCTACAATGAGCAGTTCTTC
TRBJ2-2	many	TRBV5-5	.	CASSLQTGSNTGELFF	TGTGCCAGCAGCTTACAGACAGGCTCGAACACCGGGGAGCTGTTTTTT
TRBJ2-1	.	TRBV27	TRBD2	CASSTYSGSAGDEQFF	TGTGCCAGCAGTACATATAGCGGGAGCGCTGGGGATGAGCAGTTCTTC
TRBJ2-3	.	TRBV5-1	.	CASKDTGGPDTQYF	TGCGCCAGCAAAGACACCGGGGGCCCAGATACGCAGTATTTT
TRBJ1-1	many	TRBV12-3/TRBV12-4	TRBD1	CASSSRTGQNTEAFF	TGTGCCAGCAGTTCCCGGACAGGGCAAAACACTGAAGCTTTCTTT
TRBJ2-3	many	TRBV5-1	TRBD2	CASSSGLAGLTDTQYF	TGCGCCAGCAGCTCGGGACTAGCGGGGCTCACAGATACGCAGTATTTT
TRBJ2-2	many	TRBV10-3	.	CAISETGRGSDTGELFF	TGTGCCATCAGTGAAACTGGTCGTGGGAGTGACACCGGGGAGCTGTTTTTT
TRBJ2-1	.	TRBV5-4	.	CASSFGTGTQSYNEQFF	TGTGCCAGCAGCTTCGGGACCGGGACCCAATCCTACAATGAGCAGTTCTTC
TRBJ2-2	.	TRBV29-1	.	CSVEDSGTTGELFF	TGCAGCGTTGAGGACAGTGGAACCACCGGGGAGCTGTTTTTT
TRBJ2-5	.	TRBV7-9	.	CASSLAGRGWRQETQYF	TGTGCCAGCAGCTTAGCGGGCCGAGGCTGGAGGCAAGAGACCCAGTACTTC
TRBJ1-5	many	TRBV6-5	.	CASSYSAVIEDSNQPQHF	TGTGCCAGCAGTTACTCAGCGGTAATAGAGGATAGCAATCAGCCCCAGCATTTT
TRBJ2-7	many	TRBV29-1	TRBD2	CSVDGLAGTYEQYF	TGCAGCGTTGATGGCCTAGCGGGGACCTACGAGCAGTACTTC
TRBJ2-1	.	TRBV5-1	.	CASSLSQGRNEQFF	TGCGCCAGCAGCTTGAGTCAGGGTAGAAATGAGCAGTTCTTC
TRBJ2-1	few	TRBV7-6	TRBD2	CASSLVGPGLAGLRSYNEQFF	TGTGCCAGCAGCTTGGTTGGTCCGGGACTAGCGGGTCTTCGCTCCTACAATGAGCAGTTCTTC
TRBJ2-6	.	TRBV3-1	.	CASSQQTGSGANVLTF	TGTGCCAGCAGCCAGCAAACAGGCTCTGGGGCCAACGTCCTGACTTTC
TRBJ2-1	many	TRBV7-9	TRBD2	CASSLGASGSLNEQFF	TGTGCCAGCAGCTTAGGGGCTAGCGGGAGTCTCAATGAGCAGTTCTTC
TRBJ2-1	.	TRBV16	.	CASSRGQYNEQFF	TGTGCCAGCAGCCGCGGACAGTACAATGAGCAGTTCTTC
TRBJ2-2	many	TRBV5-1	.	CASSLASGPSNTGELFF	TGCGCCAGCAGCTTGGCCTCCGGGCCCAGCAACACCGGGGAGCTGTTTTTT
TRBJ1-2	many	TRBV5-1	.	CASSLAGGDTNYGYTF	TGCGCCAGCAGCTTGGCCGGCGGGGATACTAACTATGGCTACACCTTC
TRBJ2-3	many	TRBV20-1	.	CSARDSGFTDTQYF	TGCAGTGCTAGAGATTCGGGGTTCACAGATACGCAGTATTTT
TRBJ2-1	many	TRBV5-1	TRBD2	CASSLVFAAGGREDEQFF	TGCGCCAGCAGCTTGGTCTTTGCAGCGGGGGGTCGAGAAGATGAGCAGTTCTTC
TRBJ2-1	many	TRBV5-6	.	CASIGGVGYNEQFF	TGTGCCAGTATTGGGGGAGTGGGATACAATGAGCAGTTCTTC
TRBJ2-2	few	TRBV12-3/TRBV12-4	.	CASSLGGAGTGELFF	TGTGCCAGCAGTTTGGGGGGGGCTGGTACCGGGGAGCTGTTTTTT
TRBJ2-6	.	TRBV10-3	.	CAISGPSGANVLTF	TGTGCCATTTCAGGACCCTCTGGGGCCAACGTCCTGACTTTC
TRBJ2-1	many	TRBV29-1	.	CSPLSYNEQFF	TGCAGCCCCCTATCCTACAATGAGCAGTTCTTC
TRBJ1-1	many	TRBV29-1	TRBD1	CSTGVANTEAFF	TGCAGTACAGGGGTAGCGAACACTGAAGCTTTCTTT
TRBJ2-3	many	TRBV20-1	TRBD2	CSARDTSGSGGDTQYF	TGCAGTGCTAGAGATACCAGCGGGAGTGGGGGAGATACGCAGTATTTT
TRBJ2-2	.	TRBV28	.	CASSLGIRAAGELFF	TGTGCCAGCAGTTTAGGAATCCGGGCGGCCGGGGAGCTGTTTTTT
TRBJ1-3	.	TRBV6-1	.	CASSQTVSGNTIYF	TGTGCCAGCAGTCAGACAGTCTCTGGAAACACCATATATTTT
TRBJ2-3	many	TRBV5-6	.	CASSYWTAADTQYF	TGTGCCAGCAGCTACTGGACAGCCGCAGATACGCAGTATTTT
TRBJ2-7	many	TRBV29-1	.	CSVEDGRGEQYF	TGCAGCGTTGAAGACGGGAGAGGCGAGCAGTACTTC
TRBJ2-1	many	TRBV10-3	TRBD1	CASNPLGQGVHEQFF	TGTGCCAGCAACCCGCTCGGACAGGGTGTGCATGAGCAGTTCTTC
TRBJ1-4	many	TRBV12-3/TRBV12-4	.	CASSLNVEKLFF	TGTGCCAGCAGTTTGAACGTTGAAAAACTGTTTTTT
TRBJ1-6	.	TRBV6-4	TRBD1	CASSDSTGTGAGPYNSPLHF	TGTGCCAGCAGTGACTCGACCGGGACAGGGGCCGGGCCCTATAATTCACCCCTCCACTTT
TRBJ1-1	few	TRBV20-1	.	CSARGGTGDLYTEAFF	TGCAGTGCTAGAGGGGGCACGGGGGACTTGTACACTGAAGCTTTCTTT
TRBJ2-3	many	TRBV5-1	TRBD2	CASSLEASGRTDTQYF	TGCGCCAGCAGCTTGGAGGCTAGCGGGAGAACAGATACGCAGTATTTT
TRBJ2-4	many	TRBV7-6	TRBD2	CASSGGGPRNIQYF	TGTGCCAGCAGCGGCGGGGGGCCCAGAAACATTCAGTACTTC
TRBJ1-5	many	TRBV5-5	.	CASSAGTTSNQPQHF	TGTGCCAGCAGCGCCGGGACAACTAGCAATCAGCCCCAGCATTTT
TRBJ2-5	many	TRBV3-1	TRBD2	CASSQGGEGTEGTQYF	TGTGCCAGCAGCCAAGGCGGGGAGGGTACCGAGGGGACCCAGTACTTC
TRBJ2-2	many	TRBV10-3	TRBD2	CAINPGLADGELFF	TGTGCCATCAACCCGGGACTAGCGGACGGGGAGCTGTTTTTT